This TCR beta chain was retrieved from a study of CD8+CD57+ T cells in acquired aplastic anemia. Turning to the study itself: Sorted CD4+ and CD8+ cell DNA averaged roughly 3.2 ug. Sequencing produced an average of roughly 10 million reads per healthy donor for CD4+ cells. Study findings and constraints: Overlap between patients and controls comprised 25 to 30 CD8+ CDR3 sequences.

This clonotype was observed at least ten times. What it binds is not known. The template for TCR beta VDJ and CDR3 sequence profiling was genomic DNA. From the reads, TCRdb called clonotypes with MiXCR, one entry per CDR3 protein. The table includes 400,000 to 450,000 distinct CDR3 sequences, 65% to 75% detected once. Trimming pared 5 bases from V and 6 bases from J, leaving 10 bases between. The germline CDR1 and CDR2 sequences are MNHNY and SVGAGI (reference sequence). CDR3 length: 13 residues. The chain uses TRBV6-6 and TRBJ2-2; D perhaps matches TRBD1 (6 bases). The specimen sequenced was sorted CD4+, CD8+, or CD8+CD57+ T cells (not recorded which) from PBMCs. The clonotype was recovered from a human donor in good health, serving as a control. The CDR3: CASSQGGPGELFF. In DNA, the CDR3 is TGTGCCAGCAGTCAAGGGGGTCCCGGGGAGCTGTTTTTT.